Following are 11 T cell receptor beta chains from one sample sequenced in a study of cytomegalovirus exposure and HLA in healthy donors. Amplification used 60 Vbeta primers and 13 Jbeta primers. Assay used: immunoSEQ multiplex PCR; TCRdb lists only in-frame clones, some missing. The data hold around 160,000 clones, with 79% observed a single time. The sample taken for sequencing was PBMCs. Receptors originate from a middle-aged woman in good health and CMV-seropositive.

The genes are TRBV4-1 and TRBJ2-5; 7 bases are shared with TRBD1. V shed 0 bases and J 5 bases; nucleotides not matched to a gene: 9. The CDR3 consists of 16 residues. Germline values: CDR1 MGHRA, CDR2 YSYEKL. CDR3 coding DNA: TGCGCCAGCAGCCAAGATCCGAGAGGGGGCCGGGAGACCCAGTACTTC. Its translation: CASSQDPRGGRETQYF.

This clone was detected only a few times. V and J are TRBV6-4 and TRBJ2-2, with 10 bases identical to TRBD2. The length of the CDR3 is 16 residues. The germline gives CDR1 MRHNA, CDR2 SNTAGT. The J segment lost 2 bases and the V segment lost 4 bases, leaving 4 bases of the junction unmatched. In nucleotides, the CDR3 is TGTGCCAGCAGTGCCTTAGCGGGGGGAAACACCGGGGAGCTGTTTTTT. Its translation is CASSALAGGNTGELFF.

CDR3 in amino acids: CASTRIQGDHQPQHF. DNA of the CDR3: TGTGCCAGCACAAGGATACAAGGGGATCATCAGCCCCAGCATTTT. V and J are TRBV6-1 and TRBJ1-5, with D possibly TRBD1 on 5 matching bases. V was clipped by 7 bases and J by 5 bases, with 18 bases between them. There are 15 residues in the CDR3. Germline V CDR1 and CDR2: MNHNS, SASEGT.

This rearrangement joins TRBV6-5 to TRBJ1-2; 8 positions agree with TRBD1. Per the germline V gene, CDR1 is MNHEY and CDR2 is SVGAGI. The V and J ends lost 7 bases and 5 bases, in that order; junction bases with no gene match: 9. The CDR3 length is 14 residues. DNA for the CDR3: TGTGCCAGCACACTCCAGGGGGCAGGGTATGGCTACACCTTC. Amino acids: CASTLQGAGYGYTF.

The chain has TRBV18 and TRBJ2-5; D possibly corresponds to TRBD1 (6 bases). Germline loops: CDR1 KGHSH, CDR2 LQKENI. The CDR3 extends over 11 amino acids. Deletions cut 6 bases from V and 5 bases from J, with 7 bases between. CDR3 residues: CASSRGETQYF. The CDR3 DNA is TGTGCCAGCTCGAGGGGGGAGACCCAGTACTTC.

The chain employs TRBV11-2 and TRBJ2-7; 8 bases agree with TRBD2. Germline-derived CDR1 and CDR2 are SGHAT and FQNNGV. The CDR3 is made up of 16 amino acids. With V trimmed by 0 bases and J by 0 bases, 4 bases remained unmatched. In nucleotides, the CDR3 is TGTGCCAGCAGCTTAGATTTGGCGGGGGGCTCCTACGAGCAGTACTTC. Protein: CASSLDLAGGSYEQYF.

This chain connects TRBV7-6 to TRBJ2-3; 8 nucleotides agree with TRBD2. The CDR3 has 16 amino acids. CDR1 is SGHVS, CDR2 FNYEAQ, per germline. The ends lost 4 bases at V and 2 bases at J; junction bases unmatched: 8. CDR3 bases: TGTGCCAGCAGCTCTCGGGGGGGGACGACCACAGATACGCAGTATTTT. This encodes CASSSRGGTTTDTQYF.

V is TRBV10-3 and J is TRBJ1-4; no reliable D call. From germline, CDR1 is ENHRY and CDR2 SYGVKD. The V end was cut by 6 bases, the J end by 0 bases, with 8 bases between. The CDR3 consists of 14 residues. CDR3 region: CAISTGATNEKLFF. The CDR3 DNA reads TGTGCCATCAGCACGGGTGCAACTAATGAAAAACTGTTTTTT.

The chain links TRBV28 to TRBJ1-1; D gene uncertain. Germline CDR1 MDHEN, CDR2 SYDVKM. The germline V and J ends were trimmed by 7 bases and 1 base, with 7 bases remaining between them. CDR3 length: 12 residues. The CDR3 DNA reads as TGTGCCAGCACTCCGAGGAACACTGAAGCTTTCTTT. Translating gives CASTPRNTEAFF.

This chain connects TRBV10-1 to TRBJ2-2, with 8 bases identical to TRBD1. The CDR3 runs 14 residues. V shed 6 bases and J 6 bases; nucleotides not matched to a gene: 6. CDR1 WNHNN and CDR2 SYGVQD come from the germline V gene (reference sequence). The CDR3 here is CASRSDRAPGELFF. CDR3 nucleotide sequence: TGCGCCAGCAGATCGGACAGGGCCCCCGGGGAGCTGTTTTTT.

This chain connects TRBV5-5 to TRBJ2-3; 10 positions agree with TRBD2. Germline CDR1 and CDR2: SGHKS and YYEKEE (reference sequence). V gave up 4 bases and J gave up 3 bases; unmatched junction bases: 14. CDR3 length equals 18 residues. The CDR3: CASSPNSGGRVGTDTQYF. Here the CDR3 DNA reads TGTGCCAGCAGCCCAAATAGCGGGGGGCGGGTTGGGACAGATACGCAGTATTTT.